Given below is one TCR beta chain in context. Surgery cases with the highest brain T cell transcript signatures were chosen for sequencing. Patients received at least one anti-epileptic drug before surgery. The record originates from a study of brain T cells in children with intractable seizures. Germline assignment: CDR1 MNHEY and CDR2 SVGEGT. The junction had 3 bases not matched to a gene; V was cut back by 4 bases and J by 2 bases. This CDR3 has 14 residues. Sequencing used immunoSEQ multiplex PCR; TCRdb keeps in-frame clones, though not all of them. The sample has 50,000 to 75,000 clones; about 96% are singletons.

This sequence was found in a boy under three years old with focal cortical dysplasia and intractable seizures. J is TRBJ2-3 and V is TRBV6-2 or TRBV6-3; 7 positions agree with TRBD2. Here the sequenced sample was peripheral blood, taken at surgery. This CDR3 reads CASSFRLATDTQYF. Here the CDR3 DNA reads TGTGCCAGCAGTTTCCGACTAGCCACAGATACGCAGTATTTT.